The TCR beta chain under discussion was sequenced for a study of pediatric ulcerative colitis. The sample holds one count of this clone. What it binds is unknown. TCRdb's table, derived via immunoSEQ multiplex PCR, lists solely in-frame clones and lacks some. The sample includes 16,000 or so clones, 80% of them seen just once. Findings of the study overall: Rectal pinch biopsies may include blood-derived T cells. In rectum, acute severe colitis had expanded clones and less diversity.

The rectum was sampled with one to two pinch biopsies at colonoscopy. V lost 3 bases and J lost 0, with 13 bases in between. The germline V gene encodes CDR1 SGHRS and CDR2 YFSETQ. The CDR3 totals 16 residues. Sequencing was done on a sample of gut tissue. The chain employs TRBV5-1 and TRBJ1-3; D unresolved. The receptor was isolated from a boy aged 5-17 years who was a control in a study of pediatric ulcerative colitis. Here the CDR3 reads CASSSQSRNSGNTIYF. The CDR3 DNA follows: TGCGCCAGCAGCTCGCAGAGCCGTAACTCTGGAAACACCATATATTTT. Filled out from reference TRBV5-1 and TRBJ1-3, the complete variable domain reads KAGVTQTPRYLIKTRGQQVTLSCSPISGHRSVSWYQQTPGQGLQFLFEYFSETQRNKGNFPGRFSGRQFSNSRSEMNVSTLELGDSALYLCASSSQSRNSGNTIYFGEGSWLTVV.